This entry describes one T cell receptor (beta chain). No antigen is known for it. TCRdb keeps only in-frame clones here, not all; method: immunoSEQ multiplex PCR. The profile shows several thousand clones, approximately 17% of them singletons. The sample belongs to a study of T cells in localized non-small cell lung cancer. Points from the study as a whole: With higher T cell density in blood came longer overall survival.

This TCR was recovered from a man aged 35-69 years with stage I lung adenocarcinoma. The sample in question was lung tumor tissue, obtained before any cancer treatment.

For the CDR3, the DNA is TGTGCCAGCAGCCCCTCGACGGGGGCCCATGGCTACACCTTC. It encodes CASSPSTGAHGYTF. This chain links TRBV6-8 with TRBJ1-2; D may be TRBD1 (6 bases). The V end lost 6 bases, the J end lost 6 bases, and 17 bases lay between the germline ends. Germline CDR1 reads MNHGY; CDR2 reads SAAAGT. This CDR3 comprises 14 residues.